This T cell receptor beta chain was identified during a study of blood T cells in healthy people across ages (dated by TCRdb to the mid-2010s). With regard to the full study: In model experiments, roughly one uniquely barcoded TCR beta cDNA molecule per two T cells was captured by template switching. Four age groups were formed from the donors: young (average approximately 15 years), middle-aged (around 40), aged (62) and long-lived (about 80). To track age-related changes in TCR beta repertoire diversity, the study relied on deep sequencing normalized with unique cDNA molecular identifiers. The study analyzed two additional independent replicas of 1 million unique cDNA reads from the same blood draw for two donors, one aged 18 to 30 and one aged 80 or older. To avoid experimental bias, donors of different ages were distributed randomly across sequencing lanes. Overall study outcomes, separate from this receptor: Estimates of total diversity from one million sequenced T cells were regarded as lower bounds and underestimates. The CMV infection status of donors was not known, potentially confounding age-related changes in expanded clonotypes. As age increased, observed TCR beta diversity per million T cells dropped in a roughly linear way, and a significant reduction was already evident by age 40. Since profiling was done on bulk unsorted PBMCs, naive and antigen-experienced compartments could not be conclusively compared. There was a strong correlation between observed TCR beta diversity and the percentage of naive T cells measured by flow cytometry. Compared with the aged group, the long-lived group had more naive CD4+ T cells, fewer expanded clones and increased TCR diversity, suggesting age selection.

Between the V and J ends, shortened by 6 bases and 4 bases respectively, the junction contains 9 bases. There are 12 amino acids in the CDR3, from cysteine to phenylalanine inclusive. Kept here is only the CDR3 DNA, which spans 36 bases and is read in frame from base 1. Looking up the germline V gene yields CDR1 MNHEY and CDR2 SVGEGT. Library creation used 5' RACE. The instrument was an Illumina HiSeq 2500. A second PCR of about 7 to 12 cycles was run with a J-beta primer mix and a sample-barcoded 5' primer. A unique molecular identifier was introduced onto each TCR beta cDNA molecule by a template-switch 5' adaptor carrying 12 random nucleotides. Each sample yielded at least 3 million CDR3-containing paired-end reads. The Mint cDNA synthesis kit, primed by a TRBC-specific oligonucleotide, was used to synthesize first-strand cDNA from all RNA. Following uracil-DNA glycosylase treatment, all cDNA underwent a first 18-cycle PCR with the universal primers M1SS and BC2_uni_R. On the authors' methods: Each sample was normalized by randomly selecting 1 million high-quality reads, each carrying a distinct molecular identifier. Instead of being binned into consensus sequences, reads that shared molecular identifiers were thrown out. MiTCR, run with a Q25 quality threshold and the strictest error-elimination algorithm, handled CDR3 identification, clonotype clustering and error correction. A nonparametric unseen species model with Euler transformation was used to estimate a lower bound on total TCR beta diversity. TCRdb took the public reads, trimmed them with fastp at Q25, ran MiXCR for clone calling and kept in-frame beta chains. Every entry covers one CDR3 protein and lists the most common genes and DNA from its rows. What appears here as the V and J calls and clone size reflects TCRdb's work, not the paper's. Here the sample has some 290,000 distinct CDR3 sequences; less than 30% occur a single time. Of the sample, approximately 30% is held by the ten largest clones.

In its sample, this clonotype was seen a few times. Its antigen is not yet known. Base qualities were left out, and no much larger clone turns up one base away. Systemically healthy Caucasian individuals from Russia, 39 in total and aged about 6 to 100 years, were included as donors. Each donor gave about 9.7 milliliters of peripheral blood, drawn into EDTA-treated Vacutainer tubes. Ficoll-Paque density-gradient centrifugation was used to isolate PBMCs, with at least 6.5 million per sample. Total RNA was extracted from PBMCs with Trizol reagent, with at least 5 micrograms obtained per sample. For every donor, flow cytometry on a PBMC aliquot measured the percentage of naive CD45RAhigh/CD27high T cells.

Sequences were obtained from blood. In this chain, TRBV6-2 or TRBV6-3 is recombined with TRBJ1-1; the D gene remains uncertain. This TCR was recovered from a woman aged 70-85 years in good health. The base sequence is TGTGCCAGCAGATTTACAGCCACTGAAGCTTTCTTT. Translated, it reads CASRFTATEAFF.